The 8 T cell receptor beta chains below come from one sample, sequenced in a study of cytomegalovirus exposure and HLA in healthy donors. 13 Jbeta primers and 60 Vbeta primers were used for the PCR. Sequencing was performed with immunoSEQ multiplex PCR; in TCRdb, only in-frame clones are kept and a portion is missing. This repertoire shows about 140,000 clones, more than 75% found once; its top ten account for 2% to 3%. Sequenced sample: PBMCs. All receptors come from a man between 50 and 59 years old in good health and CMV-seronegative.

In DNA form, the CDR3 reads TGTGCCAGCAGCTCCAGGGTGGCTGGGGCCAACGTCCTGACTTTC. The encoded protein is CASSSRVAGANVLTF. This chain links TRBV7-9 with TRBJ2-6, with TRBD1 as a possible D gene (5 bases). Trimming took off 4 bases at V and 2 bases at J, with 9 bases between the two ends. This CDR3 has 15 amino acids. Germline CDR1 SEHNR, CDR2 FQNEAQ (reference sequence).

The chain has TRBV4-1 and TRBJ2-7; 9 bases fit TRBD1. V shed 1 base and J 5 bases; nucleotides not matched to a gene: 9. The CDR3 has 16 amino acids. Germline values: CDR1 MGHRA, CDR2 YSYEKL. CDR3 region: CASSQVLGQGFDEQYF. The DNA of the CDR3 is TGCGCCAGCAGCCAAGTTTTGGGACAGGGATTTGACGAGCAGTACTTC.

The CDR3 here is CASSKVMGQGMDTEAFF. CDR3 coding DNA: TGTGCCAGTAGTAAAGTAATGGGACAGGGAATGGACACTGAAGCTTTCTTT. V usage is TRBV19 and J usage is TRBJ1-1; 9 positions agree with TRBD1. J was trimmed by 3 bases and V by 4 bases; bases with no gene match: 12. CDR3 length: 17 amino acids. CDR1 LNHDA and CDR2 SQIVND come from the germline V gene (reference sequence).

The chain uses TRBV19 and TRBJ1-2; D gene uncertain. The CDR3 runs 14 residues. Trimming left V 1 base short and J 3 bases short, with 9 bases between. CDR1 and CDR2 (germline): LNHDA, SQIVND (reference sequence). This CDR3 is CASSIASTDYGYTF. CDR3 in DNA: TGTGCCAGTAGTATAGCATCTACGGACTATGGCTACACCTTC.

J is TRBJ2-7 and V is TRBV12-5, with TRBD2 matching 8 bases. V shed 3 bases and J 5 bases; nucleotides not matched to a gene: 9. CDR3 length equals 15 residues. Germline loops: CDR1 LGHNT, CDR2 FRNRAP. The CDR3 is CASGLTGTSLDEQYF. In nucleotides, the CDR3 is TGTGCTAGTGGTTTAACCGGGACTAGTCTCGACGAGCAGTACTTC.

The chain carries TRBV4-1 and TRBJ1-5; D ambiguous. V lost 0 bases to trimming and J lost 4 bases, with 19 bases between them. Germline V gene data show CDR1 as MGHRA and CDR2 as YSYEKL. CDR3 size: 18 residues. CDR3 loop: CASSQDGAPDSVNQPQHF. The CDR3, as DNA: TGCGCCAGCAGCCAAGATGGTGCACCTGACTCTGTAAATCAGCCCCAGCATTTT.

V usage is TRBV5-6 and J usage is TRBJ2-7, with 8 bases lining up with TRBD1. The J call is doubtful: the DNA matches TRBJ2-5 better. This CDR3 is 15 amino acids long. The V gene's germline CDR1 is SGHDT and CDR2 YYEEEE. The CDR3 nucleotides read TGTGCCAGCAGCCAGCGACAGGGGCTTAGGGAGACCCAGTACTTC. This gives the protein CASSQRQGLRETQYF.

The V and J genes are TRBV7-9 and TRBJ2-5; a possible D gene is TRBD2 (5 bases). The V gene lost 1 base and the J gene lost 1 base, with 10 bases spanning the gap. There are 15 residues in the CDR3. Per the germline V gene, CDR1 is SEHNR and CDR2 is FQNEAQ (reference sequence). CDR3 region: CASSLGTLAQETQYF. The CDR3 DNA is TGTGCCAGCAGCTTAGGGACCCTAGCCCAAGAGACCCAGTACTTC.